This T cell receptor (beta chain) was documented in a study of T cells in tuberculosis. TCRdb's copy holds only in-frame clones and misses some; the assay was immunoSEQ multiplex PCR. The sample holds about 20,000 clones, 75% to 90% seen once. Each donor contributed roughly 92,000 T cells on average, unsorted. Notes on this clone: Its antigen remains unknown.

Study-level findings and limits: Shorter CDR3-alpha in active tuberculosis partly drove smaller distances. Smaller distances to GMM-specific TCRs suggested their expansion in active tuberculosis.

Per germline, CDR1 LGHNA and CDR2 YSLEER. Germline trimming cut 0 bases from V and 8 bases from J; bases unmatched to any gene: 12. CDR3 length: 16 amino acids. This chain joins TRBV4-3 and TRBJ1-2, with TRBD1 identical over 7 bases. The sequencing input was PBMCs. The source is a donor between 5 and 29 years old with latent tuberculosis or without tuberculosis infection. CDR3 sequence (DNA): TGCGCCAGCAGCCAAGATCTAGGGGGCAACCTTCTCGGCTACACCTTC. This codes for CASSQDLGGNLLGYTF.